This T cell receptor (beta chain) was found in a study of OX40 agonist ivuxolimab in advanced cancers. Broadly, across the study: The costimulatory receptor OX40 (CD134) was targeted by ivuxolimab, a fully human IgG2 agonistic monoclonal antibody. Of the approximately 53 patients in dose escalation, about 20 had hepatocellular carcinoma, around 15 had melanoma, 9 had renal cell carcinoma and 9 had head and neck cancer. Intravenous ivuxolimab was administered to patients every 2 weeks at six dose levels: 0.01, 0.1, 0.3, 1.5, 3 and 10 mg/kg. Partial responses occurred in three dose-escalation patients, of whom one had hepatocellular carcinoma and two had cutaneous melanoma. Prior anti-PD-1, anti-PD-L1 or anti-CTLA-4 therapy was permitted, and checkpoint inhibitors had been received by under 50% of dose-escalation patients. The paper reports the monotherapy dose-escalation portion (N = 52 patients) of the phase I ivuxolimab trial. The dose-escalation cohort was about 83% male with a mean age of 60 years, ranging from about 23 to 85. Peripheral TCRbeta sequencing aimed to test whether ivuxolimab altered TCR sequence diversity and caused clonal T-cell expansion.

The paper as a whole reports these results and caveats: Which antigens the clonally expanded peripheral T cells were specific for was not determined. Low levels of normalized T-cell clonal expansion were also seen in some patients who did not respond. Clonal expansion of both CD4+ and CD8+ blood T cells was observed from baseline to week 6 at doses 0.1 to 3.0 mg/kg. In the 0.1-3.0 mg/kg groups, partial responders had among the lowest normalized peripheral clonal expansion, particularly in CD8+ T cells. On average, CD8+ T cells showed more expanded clones than CD4+ T cells after ivuxolimab.

Turning to this clone: No cognate antigen has been identified for it. No much larger clonotype is one base removed from it; base qualities were not supplied.

Patients with a history of autoimmune disease or receiving systemic immunosuppression were excluded from the trial. Peripheral blood for TCR sequencing was drawn from every dose cohort at baseline, at cycle 4 day 1 and at cycle 7 day 1. Samples came from an open-label, multicenter, first-in-human phase I dose-escalation trial of ivuxolimab. Adults with locally advanced or metastatic head and neck squamous cell, hepatocellular, melanoma or renal cell carcinoma were enrolled in the trial. Before TCR sequencing, CD4+ T cells and CD8+ T cells from peripheral blood were sorted into separate populations. As encoded in the germline V gene (reference sequence), CDR1 is LNHDA while CDR2 is SQIVND. V and J lose 7 bases and 2 bases, and a span of 9 bases separates them. Its CDR3 holds 13 amino acids, cysteine through phenylalanine. Only CDR3 DNA is held: 39 bases, read in frame from base 1. Genomic DNA was isolated from the sorted cells so that the TCRbeta CDR3 region could be sequenced. The immunoSEQ Assay was used to sequence the TCRbeta CDR3 regions. TCRdb re-hosts the immuneACCESS table, in-frame sequences only. Its copies lack some clones; in the studies checked, an unresolved V gene accounts for under half of them, and the cause for the rest is not known. The sample table contains 29,000 or so clones; only one count was recorded for approximately 93% of them. The ten largest clonotypes hold less than 9.5% of the sample.

The rearrangement joined TRBV19 to TRBJ1-3; the D gene cannot be resolved reliably. The source of this sequence is an adult with an advanced solid tumor such as melanoma, head and neck, liver or kidney cancer. The sequencing here drew on CD4+ or CD8+ T cells sorted from blood, taken in a trial of the OX40 agonist ivuxolimab. The CDR3 here reads CASTGWAGNTIYF. The DNA reads TGTGCCAGTACTGGTTGGGCTGGAAACACCATATATTTT. The CDR3, completed at both ends by the reference TRBV19 and TRBJ1-3 genes, gives the full variable domain DGGITQSPKYLFRKEGQNVTLSCEQNLNHDAMYWYRQDPGQGLRLIYYSQIVNDFQKGDIAEGYSVSREKKESFPLTVTSAQKNPTAFYLCASTGWAGNTIYFGEGSWLTVV.